These 6 T cell receptor beta chains originate from one sample sequenced in a study of shared clonotypes between healthy human individuals (TCRdb year 2020). The library was built by means of the immunoSEQ multiplex PCR assay. This is the immuneACCESS table as TCRdb keeps it, with only in-frame sequences that have V and J called. A part of the clones is gone; compared with another copy, unresolved V genes explain less than half, and the rest is unexplained. In this sample the table shows millions of clones, more than 85% of which occur a single time. The ten largest make up about 0.39% of the sample. The sequencing input was naive CD4+ T cells from PBMCs. What the cell subset or site label conveys for this sample: CD45RA+ positively selected. The receptors originated from a man between 18 and 29 years old in good health. Some clones in this sample may be carry-over from other donors' samples.

The chain employs TRBV6-5 and TRBJ1-1; D perhaps matches TRBD1 (5 bases). The germline V and J ends were trimmed by 6 bases and 0 bases, with 11 bases remaining between them. This CDR3 has 14 amino acids. Looked up from germline, CDR1 is MNHEY and CDR2 is SVGAGI. The CDR3 region is CASRRQTLNTEAFF. The CDR3 DNA reads as TGTGCCAGCAGGAGACAGACTTTGAACACTGAAGCTTTCTTT.

The genes are TRBV28 and TRBJ2-7, with 7 bases identical to TRBD2. V shed 5 bases and J 3 bases; nucleotides not matched to a gene: 7. The CDR3 covers 14 residues. Germline V gene sequence: CDR1 MDHEN, CDR2 SYDVKM. The CDR3 loop reads CASSISGTIYEQYF. In DNA form, the CDR3 reads TGTGCCAGCAGTATCTCCGGGACTATCTACGAGCAGTACTTC.

The genes are TRBV6-1 and TRBJ1-1, with D tentatively TRBD1 (5 bases). The CDR3 spans 16 residues. Per the germline V gene, CDR1 is MNHNS and CDR2 is SASEGT. Trimming left V 1 base short and J 0 bases short, with 12 bases between. CDR3 in DNA: TGTGCCAGCAGTGAAGTTGCAGGGAGTATGAACACTGAAGCTTTCTTT. Amino acid sequence: CASSEVAGSMNTEAFF.

The J gene is TRBJ2-7, the V gene TRBV27; D is unresolved. The CDR3 is made up of 14 amino acids. Trimming took off 1 base at V and 5 bases at J, with 12 bases between the two ends. The germline gives CDR1 MNHEY, CDR2 SMNVEV (reference sequence). The CDR3 DNA reads as TGTGCCAGCAGTTTATTAGGTCAGGCGGACGAGCAGTACTTC. It yields the protein CASSLLGQADEQYF.

The gene calls are TRBV2 and TRBJ1-2; TRBD1 matches at 8 bases. CDR3 size: 15 residues. V was pared by 6 bases and J by 8 bases, with 14 bases of the junction left unmatched. Germline-derived CDR1 and CDR2 are SNHLY and FYNNEI. DNA of the CDR3: TGTGCCAGCAGCTCGACAGACGATAGACAGGGGGGCTACACCTTC. Encoded protein: CASSSTDDRQGGYTF. Complete variable domain (other parts from reference TRBV2 and TRBJ1-2): EPEVTQTPSHQVTQMGQEVILRCVPISNHLYFYWYRQILGQKVEFLVSFYNNEISEKSEIFDDQFSVERPDGSNFTLKIRSTKLEDSAMYFCASSSTDDRQGGYTFGSGTRLTVV.

This sequence joins TRBV7-9 and TRBJ2-7; TRBD1 or TRBD2 may be the D gene (6 bases each). Trimming took off 5 bases at V and 1 base at J, with 12 bases between the two ends. CDR3 length equals 14 residues. Germline V CDR1 and CDR2: SEHNR, FQNEAQ (reference sequence). The CDR3: CASSPGAGSYEQYF. The CDR3 nucleotides are TGTGCCAGCAGCCCGGGGGCCGGGTCCTACGAGCAGTACTTC.